This T cell receptor (beta chain) was captured by sequencing in a study of blood T cell repertoires in COVID-19. Per the authors' pipeline: How many nucleated cells were present was estimated from reference gene primer amplification. Clones were read by immunoSEQ multiplex PCR, and TCRdb kept only the in-frame ones, dropping some. V and J calls and clone size come straight from that table; D and trimming were deduced from the DNA. Found here are around 300,000 clones, approximately 85% of them singletons; the top ten hold approximately 11%. V gave up 4 bases and J gave up 5 bases, with 9 bases separating them. In germline, CDR1 is KGHSH, CDR2 LQKENI. This CDR3 region has 13 residues.

Sequencing input: peripheral blood. This sequence joins TRBV18 and TRBJ1-5; D gene uncertain. The clonotype comes from a woman in her seventies with acute or convalescent COVID-19. The CDR3 DNA reads as TGTGCCAGCTCACATGGCCGGGATCAGCCCCAGCATTTT. Translated, it gives CASSHGRDQPQHF.